The clone carrying this T cell receptor (beta chain) has just a few counts. Its antigen is not identified. Genes and germline come from the mouse. This specimen comes from a study of tissue T cells after allogeneic stem cell transplantation. Notes on the study in general: Within patients, tissue anatomy strongly shaped TCR repertoire composition. Few T cell clones were shared across patients, but motif clusters showed tissue-specific shared signatures. Tissue-detected TCR repertoire was only partly captured by blood and spleen T cells.

The assay was immunoSEQ multiplex PCR, and TCRdb's table has in-frame clones only and misses some. Of some 48,000 clones in the sample, around 70% are singletons; the top ten hold roughly 0.55%. This TCR came from a pool of C57BL/6 mice in good health. Sequenced sample: sorted cells pooled from one or two spleens.

The CDR3 sequence is CASSLVLGGPYEQYF. Partial CDR3 DNA: TGTGCCAGCAGCTTAGTGCTGGGGGGGCCCTATGAACAGTAC. The gene calls are TRBV3 and TRBJ2-7, with 10 nucleotides matching TRBD2. The read is 1 residue too short to cover the CDR3 end, so that end is filled in from the germline J gene. The CDR3 runs 15 residues. Per the germline V gene, CDR1 is SNHLY and CDR2 is FYNGKV (reference sequence). Trimming cost V 1 base and J 2 bases; bases outside gene matches: 2.